This T cell receptor (beta chain) came from a study of blood T cell repertoires in COVID-19. The CDR3 totals 16 residues. V lost 0 bases to trimming and J lost 4 bases, with 14 bases between them. Germline V lookup: CDR1 SGDLS, CDR2 YYNGEE. The data were produced by immunoSEQ multiplex PCR, yet TCRdb's version contains in-frame clones alone and is incomplete. Of about 59,000 clones listed, 73% are singletons. This clone was detected once. The chain is built from TRBV9 and TRBJ1-3; D is ambiguous. Material for sequencing was peripheral blood. This TCR was recovered from a woman in her 70s with acute or convalescent COVID-19. CDR3 DNA sequence: TGTGCCAGCAGCGTAGCAAACCCCGGGTGGGGAAACACCATATATTTT. Protein: CASSVANPGWGNTIYF.